This T cell receptor (beta chain) was found in a study of T-cell memory formation after mild COVID-19. The wider study: Largely, the TCR clusters proved donor specific. Study-wide results and limits: Second-wave clones reaching peak frequency on day 37 lacked confirmed SARS-CoV-2 specificity. Contracting CD4+ clones lay largely in CM and EM, with CD8+ ones residing in EMRA.

There are 17 residues in the CDR3. Trimming cost V 3 bases and J 0 bases, with 14 bases left between them. Via MiXCR, TCRdb re-called the 5' RACE reads, giving one row per CDR3 protein. The table lists some 300,000 distinct CDR3 sequences, approximately 22% of them singletons. In its sample, this clonotype was seen a few times. Its antigen is unidentified. Sequenced material: PBMCs or a T cell subset sorted from them (not recorded which). The clonotype comes from a man aged 18 to 35 who had mild COVID-19 (a few samples of this study predate the infection). Cell type and time point are not known. The V gene is TRBV12-3 or TRBV12-4, the J gene TRBJ1-4, with D perhaps TRBD1 (6 bases). The CDR3 spells CASSLETGTTTNEKLFF. The DNA of the CDR3 is TGTGCCAGCAGTTTGGAGACAGGAACCACAACTAATGAAAAACTGTTTTTT.